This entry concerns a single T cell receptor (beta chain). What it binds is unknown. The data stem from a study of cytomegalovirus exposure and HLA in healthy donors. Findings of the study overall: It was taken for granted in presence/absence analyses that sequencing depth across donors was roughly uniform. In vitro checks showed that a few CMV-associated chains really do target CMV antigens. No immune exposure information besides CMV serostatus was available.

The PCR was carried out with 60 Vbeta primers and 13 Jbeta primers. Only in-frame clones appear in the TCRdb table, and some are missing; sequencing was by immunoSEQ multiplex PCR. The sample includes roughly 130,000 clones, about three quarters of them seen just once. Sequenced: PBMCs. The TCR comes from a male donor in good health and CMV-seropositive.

The DNA for the CDR3 is TGCGCCAGCAGCCAAGACAGGGGCTCTGGAAACACCATATATTTT. Its protein product is CASSQDRGSGNTIYF. The V call is TRBV4-1, the J call TRBJ1-3; weak D call: TRBD1 (6 bases). Trimming stripped 0 bases from V and 0 bases from J, with 6 bases between. In germline, CDR1 is MGHRA, CDR2 YSYEKL. The CDR3 is made up of 15 amino acids.